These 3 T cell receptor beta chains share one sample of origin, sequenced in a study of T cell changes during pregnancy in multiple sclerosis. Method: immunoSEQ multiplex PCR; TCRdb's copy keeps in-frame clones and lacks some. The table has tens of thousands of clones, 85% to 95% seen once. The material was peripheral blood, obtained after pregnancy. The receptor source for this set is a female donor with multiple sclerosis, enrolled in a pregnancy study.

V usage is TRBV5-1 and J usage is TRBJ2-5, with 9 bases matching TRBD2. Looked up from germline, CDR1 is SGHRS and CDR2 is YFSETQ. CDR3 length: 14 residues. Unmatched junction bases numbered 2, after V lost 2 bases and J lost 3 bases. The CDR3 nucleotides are TGCGCCAGCAGCTTAATAGCGGGAGAAGAGACCCAGTACTTC. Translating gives CASSLIAGEETQYF. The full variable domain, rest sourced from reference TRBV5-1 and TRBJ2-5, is KAGVTQTPRYLIKTRGQQVTLSCSPISGHRSVSWYQQTPGQGLQFLFEYFSETQRNKGNFPGRFSGRQFSNSRSEMNVSTLELGDSALYLCASSLIAGEETQYFGPGTRLLVL.

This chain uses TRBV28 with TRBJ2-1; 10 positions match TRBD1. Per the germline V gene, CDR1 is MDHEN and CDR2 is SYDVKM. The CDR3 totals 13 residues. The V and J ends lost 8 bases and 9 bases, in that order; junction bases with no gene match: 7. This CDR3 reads CASVTGGFREQFF. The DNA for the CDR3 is TGTGCCAGCGTGACAGGGGGCTTTCGTGAGCAGTTCTTC.

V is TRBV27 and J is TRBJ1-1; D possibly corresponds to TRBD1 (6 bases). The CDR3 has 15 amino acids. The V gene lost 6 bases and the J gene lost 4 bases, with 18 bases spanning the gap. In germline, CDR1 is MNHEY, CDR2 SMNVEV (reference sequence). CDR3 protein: CASRKTGTYFTEAFF. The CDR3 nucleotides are TGTGCCAGCAGAAAGACCGGGACATACTTCACTGAAGCTTTCTTT.